This T cell receptor beta chain was captured by sequencing in a study of a mutant IDH1 vaccine in newly diagnosed glioma. Study summary: Earlier treatment was radiotherapy, temozolomide, or both, with most getting both.

Notes on this clone: Its antigen is not known.

CDR1 is MNHNY and CDR2 is SVGAGI in the germline V gene (reference sequence). Trimming took 5 bases from V and 4 from J; bases not matched to a gene: 5. CDR3 length: 13 residues. Noted time point: week 35, safety follow-up. Vaccinated patients received 300 ug of mutant IDH1 20-mer peptide per dose, with topical imiquimod. TCRdb's table, derived via immunoSEQ multiplex PCR, lists solely in-frame clones and lacks some. Of roughly 38,000 clones listed, approximately 92% were seen once; the top ten hold roughly 1.5%. Study results and caveats: Alterations occurring in top peripheral T cell clonotypes seemed unrelated to pseudoprogression.

The chain couples TRBV6-6 to TRBJ2-7; 7 bases align to TRBD2. The sequencing used PBMCs, collected from a glioma patient whose treatment included an IDH1 peptide vaccine. The clonotype originates from a man aged 35 to 55 with glioma. The DNA of the CDR3 is TGTGCCAGCAGTGCCGGGGGGTCGTACGAGCAGTACTTC. It translates to CASSAGGSYEQYF.